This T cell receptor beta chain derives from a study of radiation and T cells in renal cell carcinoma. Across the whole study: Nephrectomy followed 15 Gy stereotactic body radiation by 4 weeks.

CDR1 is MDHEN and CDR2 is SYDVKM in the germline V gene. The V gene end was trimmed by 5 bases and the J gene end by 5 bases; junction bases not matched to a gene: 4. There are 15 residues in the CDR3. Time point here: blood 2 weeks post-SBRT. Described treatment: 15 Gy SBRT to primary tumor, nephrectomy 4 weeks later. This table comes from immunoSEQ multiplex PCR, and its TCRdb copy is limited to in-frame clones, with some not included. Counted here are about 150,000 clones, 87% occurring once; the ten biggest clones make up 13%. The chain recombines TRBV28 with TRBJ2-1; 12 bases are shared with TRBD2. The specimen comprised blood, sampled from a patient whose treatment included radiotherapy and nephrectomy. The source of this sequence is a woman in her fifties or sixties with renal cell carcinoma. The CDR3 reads CASSTTSGGNNEQFF. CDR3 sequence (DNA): TGTGCCAGCAGTACGACTAGCGGGGGAAACAATGAGCAGTTCTTC.